This T cell receptor (beta chain) is from a study of cytomegalovirus exposure and HLA in healthy donors. Study conclusions and caveats: In an earlier analysis, most TCR beta V segments were productive about 87% or about 30% of the time.

PCR involved 60 Vbeta and 13 Jbeta primers. Data came from immunoSEQ multiplex PCR; TCRdb stores just in-frame clones and leaves some out. Of approximately 110,000 clones detected, 15% to 17% appear once; the ten largest clones hold 1.5% to 2%. This clone was recorded a few times. Antigen specificity is unknown. The CDR3 extends over 17 amino acids. Germline V lookup: CDR1 SQVTM, CDR2 ANQGSEA. V lost 0 bases, J lost 6 bases, and 11 bases stayed unmatched. Healthy individuals who donated bone marrow served as the donors. The source of this sequence is a woman between 18 and 30 years old in good health and CMV-seronegative. The sequencing sample was made of PBMCs. V usage is TRBV29-1 and J usage is TRBJ2-1; 10 bases are a match to TRBD2. DNA for the CDR3: TGCAGCGTTGAAGATCCGGTAGCGGGGGGAAACTTCAATGAGCAGTTCTTC. This sequence encodes CSVEDPVAGGNFNEQFF.